These 21 T cell receptor beta chains were sequenced from one sample in a study of T cell responses to AZD1222 COVID-19 vaccine. Profiling relied on immunoSEQ multiplex PCR, and the TCRdb table lists in-frame clones only, not all of them. Altogether fewer than 110,000 clones are present, around 87% being singletons, with the ten largest covering 10% to 13%. The sequenced sample was peripheral blood, obtained 28 days after the second AZD1222 dose. These receptors all stem from an adult who received the AZD1222 COVID-19 vaccine.

This sequence joins TRBV9 and TRBJ2-7, with 9 bases matching TRBD1. Unmatched junction bases numbered 7, after V lost 3 bases and J lost 3 bases. Germline lookup yields CDR1 SGDLS and CDR2 YYNGEE. This CDR3 region has 15 residues. CDR3 bases: TGTGCCAGCAGCGCCGACGGGACAGGGTTCTACGAGCAGTACTTC. This gives the protein CASSADGTGFYEQYF.

The chain has TRBV5-6 and TRBJ2-1; D possibly matches TRBD1 or TRBD2 (5 bases each). The CDR3 sequence is 15 residues long. Trimming cost V 4 bases and J 5 bases, with 16 bases left between them. The V gene's germline CDR1 is SGHDT and CDR2 YYEEEE. CDR3 residues: CASSRGDSENNEQFF. CDR3 nucleotides: TGTGCCAGCAGCCGGGGAGACAGCGAGAACAATGAGCAGTTCTTC.

The sample holds one count of this clone. The chain combines TRBV11-2 with TRBJ2-7, with D uncertain. Germline V lookup: CDR1 SGHAT, CDR2 FQNNGV. The V end lost 1 base, the J end lost 2 bases, and 9 bases lay between the germline ends. CDR3 length equals 14 residues. The CDR3 loop is CASSLAETPYEQYF. The DNA for the CDR3 is TGTGCCAGCAGCTTAGCTGAGACCCCCTACGAGCAGTACTTC. Combining the CDR3 with reference TRBV11-2 and TRBJ2-7 gives the whole variable domain EAGVAQSPRYKIIEKRQSVAFWCNPISGHATLYWYQQILGQGPKLLIQFQNNGVVDDSQLPKDRFSAERLKGVDSTLKIQPAKLEDSAVYLCASSLAETPYEQYFGPGTRLTVT.

V and J are TRBV29-1 and TRBJ2-1, with D unclear. CDR1 and CDR2 from the germline V gene are SQVTM and ANQGSEA. The V gene lost 3 bases and the J gene lost 0 bases, with 30 bases spanning the gap. CDR3 length: 21 amino acids. The CDR3 region has the DNA TGCAGCGTTGACCTAAAAGGCCGGGTTTTTCGCCTTGATAGCTCCTACAATGAGCAGTTCTTC. Protein sequence: CSVDLKGRVFRLDSSYNEQFF.

This sequence joins TRBV7-9 and TRBJ1-2; no firm D call. The V end lost 2 bases, the J end lost 9 bases, and 10 bases lay between the germline ends. CDR3 length equals 12 residues. Germline V gene data show CDR1 as SEHNR and CDR2 as FQNEAQ (reference sequence). The CDR3 here is CASSLYEDRYTF. For the CDR3, the DNA is TGTGCCAGCAGCTTATATGAGGATCGCTACACCTTC.

The chain's CDR3 is CASSIGQIFTNSPLHF. The CDR3 DNA reads as TGTGCCAGCAGCATTGGACAGATCTTTACTAATTCACCCCTCCACTTT. The chain joins TRBV7-9 to TRBJ1-6, with D tentatively TRBD1 (6 bases). CDR3 length: 16 residues. Germline CDR1 and CDR2: SEHNR and FQNEAQ (reference sequence). Trimming removed 5 bases from V and 6 bases from J, with 17 bases in between.

The V call is TRBV28, the J call TRBJ2-1, with D possibly TRBD2 on 6 matching bases. The germline gives CDR1 MDHEN, CDR2 SYDVKM. V was pared by 4 bases and J by 1 base, with 14 bases between. The CDR3 is made up of 16 amino acids. CDR3 region: CASSSLAAGSYNEQFF. The CDR3, as DNA: TGTGCCAGCAGTTCCTTAGCGGCCGGATCCTACAATGAGCAGTTCTTC. Full variable domain (missing parts from reference TRBV28 and TRBJ2-1): DVKVTQSSRYLVKRTGEKVFLECVQDMDHENMFWYRQDPGLGLRLIYFSYDVKMKEKGDIPEGYSVSREKKERFSLILESASTNQTSMYLCASSSLAAGSYNEQFFGPGTRLTVL.

This clone was detected a few times. The chain combines TRBV11-2 with TRBJ2-7, with 9 bases lining up with TRBD2. This CDR3 spans 15 amino acids. Looked up from germline, CDR1 is SGHAT and CDR2 is FQNNGV. Trimming cost V 1 base and J 2 bases; bases outside gene matches: 3. The CDR3 reads CASSLVAGETYEQYF. The CDR3, as DNA: TGTGCCAGCAGCTTAGTAGCGGGAGAGACCTACGAGCAGTACTTC. Drawing the rest from reference TRBV11-2 and TRBJ2-7, the complete variable domain is EAGVAQSPRYKIIEKRQSVAFWCNPISGHATLYWYQQILGQGPKLLIQFQNNGVVDDSQLPKDRFSAERLKGVDSTLKIQPAKLEDSAVYLCASSLVAGETYEQYFGPGTRLTVT.

CDR3 protein: CASSPGDRGYEQYF. In DNA form, the CDR3 reads TGTGCCAGCAGCCCCGGAGACAGAGGCTACGAGCAGTACTTC. The chain has TRBV7-2 and TRBJ2-7; D perhaps matches TRBD1 (5 bases). The length of the CDR3 is 14 residues. Per the germline V gene, CDR1 is SGHTA and CDR2 is FQGNSA. Trimming shortened V by 5 bases and J by 3 bases, and 14 bases separated the two germline ends.

In its sample, this clone ranks as medium-sized. The chain carries TRBV4-3 and TRBJ1-2; D unresolved. CDR3 length: 15 amino acids. Germline CDR1 is LGHNA and CDR2 is YSLEER. The V gene lost 2 bases and the J gene lost 5 bases, with 15 bases spanning the gap. CDR3 DNA sequence: TGCGCCAGCAGCCAAAAGAGGCCAGCCAAGTATGGCTACACCTTC. As protein: CASSQKRPAKYGYTF.

The rearrangement joins TRBV3-1 (or the pseudogene TRBV3-2) to TRBJ1-1, with D unclear. This CDR3 comprises 14 residues. Germline V gene data show CDR1 as LGHDT and CDR2 as YNNKEL (reference sequence). The V gene lost 3 bases and the J gene lost 0 bases, with 8 bases spanning the gap. CDR3 coding DNA: TGTGCCAGCAGCCAGGACGGCTTGAACACTGAAGCTTTCTTT. Its protein product is CASSQDGLNTEAFF.

Written as DNA, the CDR3 is TGTGCCAGCAGCTTGGGTAGCTACGAAAAACTGTTTTTT. It is translated as CASSLGSYEKLFF. The rearrangement links TRBV7-9 to TRBJ1-4; D is unresolved. This CDR3 has 13 amino acids. The germline V and J ends were trimmed by 3 bases and 8 bases, with 10 bases remaining between them. Germline lookup yields CDR1 SEHNR and CDR2 FQNEAQ (reference sequence).

The gene calls are TRBV6-1 and TRBJ2-6, with 10 bases matching TRBD1. The CDR3 is 18 residues long. Germline V gives CDR1 MNHNS, CDR2 SASEGT. The ends lost 2 bases at V and 5 bases at J; junction bases unmatched: 9. CDR3 DNA: TGTGCCAGCAGTGAAAGGGACAGGGGCCTCTCCTGGGCCAACGTCCTGACTTTC. Its translation: CASSERDRGLSWANVLTF.

The rearrangement uses TRBV2 and TRBJ1-2; D gene uncertain. V dropped 0 bases and J dropped 4 bases, with 15 bases sitting between them. The CDR3 contains 16 residues. Germline lookup yields CDR1 SNHLY and CDR2 FYNNEI. The CDR3 region is CASSEAGRRWGYGYTF. CDR3 nucleotides: TGTGCCAGCAGTGAAGCGGGCCGGCGCTGGGGCTATGGCTACACCTTC.

The chain carries TRBV7-9 and TRBJ2-3; TRBD1 matches at 8 bases. The CDR3 covers 14 residues. Germline values: CDR1 SEHNR, CDR2 FQNEAQ (reference sequence). After removal of 1 base from V and 3 bases from J, the junction contained 0 bases not matched to a gene. The CDR3 nucleotides read TGTGCCAGCAGCTTAGACAGGGGGACAGATACGCAGTATTTT. The encoded protein is CASSLDRGTDTQYF.

The chain recombines TRBV5-1 with TRBJ1-2; D is unclear. Per the germline V gene, CDR1 is SGHRS and CDR2 is YFSETQ. V lost 1 base and J 6 bases, leaving 10 bases between the germline ends. The CDR3 is 13 amino acids. The CDR3 nucleotides are TGCGCCAGCAGCTTGTTGGAGGGAGATGGCTACACCTTC. Translating gives CASSLLEGDGYTF.

J is TRBJ1-4 and V is TRBV5-4; D might be TRBD1 (5 bases). The ends were cut back, 4 bases at V and 0 bases at J, with 13 bases in the middle. The CDR3 runs 16 residues. Germline CDR1 SGHNT, CDR2 YYREEE (reference sequence). The CDR3 loop is CASSRRDPATNEKLFF. In nucleotides, the CDR3 is TGTGCCAGCAGCAGGCGGGACCCAGCAACTAATGAAAAACTGTTTTTT.

This chain joins TRBV19 and TRBJ1-3; D uncertain. Trimming removed 8 bases at V and 4 bases at J, with 12 bases between. CDR1 LNHDA and CDR2 SQIVND come from the germline V gene (reference sequence). The CDR3 runs to 13 residues. The CDR3 loop reads CASSWPQGNTIYF. CDR3 bases: TGTGCCAGTTCCTGGCCACAAGGAAACACCATATATTTT.

The chain links TRBV6-5 to TRBJ2-2, with 15 bases that match TRBD2. Germline V gives CDR1 MNHEY, CDR2 SVGAGI. CDR3 length equals 15 residues. J was trimmed by 5 bases and V by 6 bases; bases with no gene match: 1. CDR3 loop: CASSGLAGGTGELFF. CDR3 DNA sequence: TGTGCCAGCAGCGGACTAGCGGGAGGGACCGGGGAGCTGTTTTTT.

The chain combines TRBV7-2 with TRBJ2-7; no clear D gene. Germline-derived CDR1 and CDR2 are SGHTA and FQGNSA. The CDR3 spans 13 residues. V was clipped by 1 base and J by 10 bases, with 14 bases between them. CDR3 region: CASSLGDTTLQYF. The DNA for the CDR3 is TGTGCCAGCAGCTTAGGGGATACCACACTTCAGTACTTC.

The CDR3 region has the DNA TGTGCCAGCACCCTGGGTGGAGGTGAGCAGTTCTTC. Translated: CASTLGGGEQFF. The gene calls are TRBV7-2 and TRBJ2-1; perhaps TRBD2 as D (5 bases). Trimming took off 7 bases at V and 9 bases at J, with 13 bases between the two ends. CDR1 and CDR2 (germline): SGHTA, FQGNSA. This CDR3 has 12 amino acids. Complete variable domain (other parts from reference TRBV7-2 and TRBJ2-1): GAGVSQSPSNKVTEKGKDVELRCDPISGHTALYWYRQSLGQGLEFLIYFQGNSAPDKSGLPSDRFSAERTGGSVSTLTIQRTQQEDSAVYLCASTLGGGEQFFGPGTRLTVL.